One and the same sample provided the 29 T cell receptor beta chains below, sequenced in a study of OX40 agonist ivuxolimab in advanced cancers. Here immunoSEQ multiplex PCR was the method, and the copy in TCRdb shows in-frame clones only, minus some. The data contain about 73,000 clones, more than 70% of them singletons. This sample comprised CD4+ or CD8+ T cells sorted from blood, obtained in a trial of the OX40 agonist ivuxolimab. These receptors all stem from an adult with an advanced solid tumor such as melanoma, head and neck, liver or kidney cancer.

This chain's CDR3 is CASSPTRNRGIEKLFF. CDR3 nucleotides: TGTGCCAGCAGCCCCACCCGAAACAGGGGGATTGAAAAACTGTTTTTT. The J gene is TRBJ1-4, the V gene TRBV9; 8 bases agree with TRBD1. The junction had 12 bases not matched to a gene; V was cut back by 4 bases and J by 7 bases. Germline V CDR1 and CDR2: SGDLS, YYNGEE. The CDR3 is made up of 16 amino acids.

This sequence joins TRBV10-3 and TRBJ2-2, with 7 bases that match TRBD1. Looked up from germline, CDR1 is ENHRY and CDR2 is SYGVKD. The CDR3 is made up of 15 amino acids. J lost 1 base, V lost 11 bases, and 10 bases had no gene match. CDR3: CAVQGPDRNTGELFF. Here the CDR3 DNA reads TGTGCCGTACAGGGGCCGGACAGGAACACCGGGGAGCTGTTTTTT.

The chain carries TRBV2 and TRBJ2-1, with D tentatively TRBD1 (5 bases). This CDR3 spans 13 amino acids. The V gene's germline CDR1 is SNHLY and CDR2 FYNNEI. V gave up 6 bases and J gave up 12 bases, with 18 bases separating them. The CDR3 reads CASSQGAVAWQFF. The CDR3 DNA sequence: TGTGCCAGCAGCCAAGGGGCGGTCGCTTGGCAGTTCTTC.

The count of this clone is one. The CDR3 region is CASSSSRGRRGYGYTF. The CDR3 nucleotides are TGTGCCAGCAGCTCATCCCGGGGCCGGCGGGGCTATGGCTACACCTTC. The chain links TRBV7-2 to TRBJ1-2; TRBD1 might be the D (5 bases). This CDR3 has 16 amino acids. Trimming pared 4 bases from V and 4 bases from J, leaving 19 bases between. The germline V gene has CDR1 SGHTA and CDR2 FQGNSA.

The chain employs TRBV7-8 and TRBJ1-1, with a possible D match to TRBD1 (6 bases). The germline gives CDR1 SGHVS, CDR2 FQNEAQ. The CDR3 sequence is 14 residues long. V lost 3 bases, J lost 5 bases, and 13 bases lay in between. The CDR3 loop is CASSFGGLRTEAFF. The CDR3 nucleotides read TGTGCCAGCAGCTTCGGGGGGCTACGAACTGAAGCTTTCTTT.

The chain employs TRBV7-3 and TRBJ2-7, with 7 bases aligning to TRBD1. The J segment lost 0 bases and the V segment lost 5 bases, leaving 7 bases of the junction unmatched. CDR3 size: 15 residues. Per germline, CDR1 SGHTA and CDR2 FQGTGA. This CDR3 is CASSLPDRHSYEQYF. The CDR3 bases are TGTGCCAGCAGCCTACCGGACAGGCACTCCTACGAGCAGTACTTC.

This chain links TRBV29-1 with TRBJ1-2; maybe TRBD1 (5 bases). The CDR3 has 12 residues. V lost 7 bases and J lost 8, with 17 bases in between. Germline-derived CDR1 and CDR2 are SQVTM and ANQGSEA. CDR3 protein: CSALDAGTGYTF. Written as DNA, the CDR3 is TGCAGCGCCCTTGATGCGGGGACCGGCTACACCTTC.

The chain carries TRBV19 and TRBJ2-6, with D perhaps TRBD1 (6 bases). In germline, CDR1 is LNHDA, CDR2 SQIVND (reference sequence). The CDR3 totals 20 residues. V was clipped by 2 bases and J by 3 bases, with 23 bases between them. In nucleotides, the CDR3 is TGTGCCAGTAGTATACGCAGTCAGGGTCCAGGGGCTGGTGGGGCCAACGTCCTGACTTTC. Protein sequence: CASSIRSQGPGAGGANVLTF. Full variable domain (outside the CDR3, taken from reference TRBV19 and TRBJ2-6): DGGITQSPKYLFRKEGQNVTLSCEQNLNHDAMYWYRQDPGQGLRLIYYSQIVNDFQKGDIAEGYSVSREKKESFPLTVTSAQKNPTAFYLCASSIRSQGPGAGGANVLTFGAGSRLTVL.

The CDR3 nucleotides are TGTGCCAGCAGCTTGGTGACAGAGACTGAAGCTTTCTTT. This encodes CASSLVTETEAFF. The chain combines TRBV5-4 with TRBJ1-1; maybe TRBD1 (5 bases). Trimming cost V 0 bases and J 5 bases, with 8 bases left between them. The CDR3 extends over 13 amino acids. From germline, CDR1 is SGHNT and CDR2 YYREEE (reference sequence).

J is TRBJ2-5 and V is TRBV30; 9 positions agree with TRBD2. This CDR3 spans 14 amino acids. V lost 3 bases, J lost 4 bases, and 6 bases stayed unmatched. Germline CDR1 is GTSNPN and CDR2 is SVGIG (reference sequence). In DNA form, the CDR3 reads TGTGCCTGGAGGAAGGGACTAGCCAGAGAGACCCAGTACTTC. It codes for CAWRKGLARETQYF. The variable domain in full, completed from reference TRBV30 and TRBJ2-5, reads SQTIHQWPATLVQPVGSPLSLECTVEGTSNPNLYWYRQAAGRGLQLLFYSVGIGQISSEVPQNLSASRPQDRQFILSSKKLLLSDSGFYLCAWRKGLARETQYFGPGTRLLVL.

CDR3 residues: CASSSQGWNQPQHF. CDR3 coding DNA: TGTGCCAGCAGCTCACAGGGTTGGAATCAGCCCCAGCATTTT. The gene calls are TRBV28 and TRBJ1-5; TRBD1 might be the D (6 bases). The V gene lost 6 bases and the J gene lost 4 bases, with 13 bases spanning the gap. Germline V lookup: CDR1 MDHEN, CDR2 SYDVKM. The CDR3 is 14 amino acids.

This chain uses TRBV5-6 with TRBJ2-3; 8 nucleotides agree with TRBD2. V shed 6 bases and J 3 bases; nucleotides not matched to a gene: 9. Germline V gene data show CDR1 as SGHDT and CDR2 as YYEEEE. CDR3 length: 15 residues. The CDR3 DNA reads TGTGCCAGCACCCAATACGGGGGGGCGACAGATACGCAGTATTTT. Protein: CASTQYGGATDTQYF.

This clone was recorded a few times. The chain combines TRBV9 with TRBJ1-2; D may be TRBD1 (5 bases). The length of the CDR3 is 12 residues. The V and J ends lost 6 bases and 8 bases respectively, with 14 bases between them. Germline V gene data show CDR1 as SGDLS and CDR2 as YYNGEE. CDR3: CASNRRGGGYTF. The CDR3 DNA follows: TGTGCCAGCAACCGACGGGGGGGAGGCTACACCTTC.

The rearrangement uses TRBV15 and TRBJ2-1; D is unclear. V lost 0 bases, J lost 0 bases, and 6 bases lay in between. Germline V gene lookup returns CDR1 LNHNV and CDR2 YYDKDF (reference sequence). The CDR3 length is 15 residues. This CDR3 reads CATSREDHSYNEQFF. For the CDR3, the DNA is TGTGCCACCAGCAGAGAGGACCACTCCTACAATGAGCAGTTCTTC.

The chain is built from TRBV6-5 and TRBJ1-5; 8 nucleotides align to TRBD1. Germline V gene data show CDR1 as MNHEY and CDR2 as SVGAGI. The J segment lost 7 bases and the V segment lost 8 bases, leaving 13 bases of the junction unmatched. This CDR3 contains 15 residues. CDR3: CASDTTGQGRQPQHF. In DNA form, the CDR3 reads TGTGCCAGCGACACAACCGGACAGGGACGACAGCCCCAGCATTTT.

The V and J genes are TRBV6-5 and TRBJ2-1; a weak D match, TRBD2 (6 bases). There are 15 residues in the CDR3. The V gene's germline CDR1 is MNHEY and CDR2 SVGAGI. Trimming removed 0 bases at V and 8 bases at J, with 14 bases between. The CDR3 sequence is CASSYSGGVGDEQFF. The CDR3 region has the DNA TGTGCCAGCAGTTACTCGGGGGGAGTTGGAGATGAGCAGTTCTTC.

The chain has TRBV10-2 and TRBJ2-4; the match to TRBD1 covers 7 bases. This CDR3 has 14 amino acids. Trimming removed 0 bases from V and 9 bases from J; junction bases left unmatched: 5. The V gene's germline CDR1 is WSHSY and CDR2 SAAADI. The CDR3 DNA reads TGCGCCAGCAGTGAGTCCAGGACAGGAAGCATTCAGTACTTC. It yields the protein CASSESRTGSIQYF.

This CDR3 is CASSPGQSYQPQHF. The CDR3 DNA reads as TGTGCCAGCAGCCCCGGACAGAGCTATCAGCCCCAGCATTTT. V and J are TRBV7-9 and TRBJ1-5, with a weak D call TRBD1 (6 bases). Trimming took 5 bases from V and 5 from J, leaving 13 bases between them. Germline CDR1 SEHNR, CDR2 FQNEAQ (reference sequence). This CDR3 has 14 amino acids.

The chain combines TRBV18 with TRBJ1-2; D is perhaps TRBD1 (5 bases). CDR1 is KGHSH, CDR2 LQKENI, per germline. The CDR3 extends over 12 amino acids. With 4 bases removed from V and 6 bases from J, the gap between germline ends came to 9 bases. In DNA, the CDR3 is TGTGCCAGCTCACGGGACGTGGATGGCTACACCTTC. Residues: CASSRDVDGYTF. The whole variable domain, filled in from reference TRBV18 and TRBJ1-2, reads NAGVMQNPRHLVRRRGQEARLRCSPMKGHSHVYWYRQLPEEGLKFMVYLQKENIIDESGMPKERFSAEFPKEGPSILRIQQVVRGDSAAYFCASSRDVDGYTFGSGTRLTVV.

This clone was seen a single time. This chain uses TRBV9 with TRBJ2-5; 9 nucleotides match TRBD1. J lost 5 bases, V lost 0 bases, and 5 bases had no gene match. The CDR3 extends over 15 amino acids. Germline CDR1 and CDR2: SGDLS and YYNGEE. The chain's CDR3 is CASSVEGQGWETQYF. The CDR3 nucleotides read TGTGCCAGCAGCGTAGAAGGACAGGGGTGGGAGACCCAGTACTTC.

The CDR3 bases are TGTGCCAGCAGCTTAAGCAGTAACACTGAAGCTTTCTTT. This encodes CASSLSSNTEAFF. The genes are TRBV7-3 and TRBJ1-1, with unresolved D. Germline CDR1 and CDR2: SGHTA and FQGTGA. This CDR3 is built from 13 residues. With 1 base removed from V and 2 bases from J, the gap between germline ends came to 5 bases.

This sequence joins TRBV5-4 and TRBJ2-3; a possible D gene is TRBD2 (6 bases). Germline values: CDR1 SGHNT, CDR2 YYREEE (reference sequence). The CDR3 spans 15 residues. V lost 4 bases, J lost 6 bases, and 18 bases lay in between. For the CDR3, the DNA is TGTGCCAGCAGCGCCTCTAGCGTGTACTCCGATACGCAGTATTTT. This sequence encodes CASSASSVYSDTQYF.

V and J are TRBV5-5 and TRBJ2-1; TRBD2 might be the D (6 bases). The CDR3 extends over 16 amino acids. The germline V and J ends were trimmed by 0 bases and 1 base, with 11 bases remaining between them. Per the germline V gene, CDR1 is SGHKS and CDR2 is YYEKEE (reference sequence). The CDR3 coding sequence is TGTGCCAGCAGCTTGGGTGGGGCGGGGTCCTACAATGAGCAGTTCTTC. This codes for CASSLGGAGSYNEQFF.

This chain's CDR3 is CASSPTRGGHGELFF. CDR3 nucleotides: TGTGCCAGCAGCCCTACCCGAGGAGGGCACGGGGAGCTGTTTTTT. The chain is built from TRBV5-4 and TRBJ2-2; D may be TRBD2 (6 bases). Germline CDR1 is SGHNT and CDR2 is YYREEE (reference sequence). CDR3 size: 15 residues. The ends were cut back, 4 bases at V and 7 bases at J, with 17 bases in the middle.

The chain couples TRBV2 to TRBJ1-1, with 9 bases fitting TRBD1. V trimming: 4 bases; J trimming: 6 bases; junction bases outside the gene matches: 6. Germline CDR1 is SNHLY and CDR2 is FYNNEI. The CDR3 loop spans 14 amino acids. The CDR3, as DNA: TGTGCCAGCAGTGCATTACAGGGGGCTGCTGAAGCTTTCTTT. Translated, it gives CASSALQGAAEAFF.

This chain uses TRBV9 with TRBJ2-7; possibly TRBD2 for D (6 bases). Germline V gene lookup returns CDR1 SGDLS and CDR2 YYNGEE. V lost 4 bases to trimming and J lost 3 bases, with 14 bases between them. The CDR3 has 14 amino acids. The CDR3 is CASSSLGGDYEQYF. The CDR3 coding sequence is TGTGCCAGCAGCTCCCTGGGGGGAGACTACGAGCAGTACTTC.

The rearrangement joins TRBV15 to TRBJ2-7; D is unresolved. The CDR3 sequence is 13 residues long. V was shortened by 0 bases and J by 3 bases, with 6 bases between the two germline ends. Germline V gene lookup returns CDR1 LNHNV and CDR2 YYDKDF (reference sequence). CDR3 in amino acids: CATSRDVVYEQYF. The CDR3, as DNA: TGTGCCACCAGCAGAGATGTGGTCTACGAGCAGTACTTC. Complete variable domain (other parts from reference TRBV15 and TRBJ2-7): DAMVIQNPRYQVTQFGKPVTLSCSQTLNHNVMYWYQQKSSQAPKLLFHYYDKDFNNEADTPDNFQSRRPNTSFCFLDIRSPGLGDTAMYLCATSRDVVYEQYFGPGTRLTVT.

V and J are TRBV5-1 and TRBJ1-4, with 9 nucleotides matching TRBD1. The CDR3 consists of 14 residues. Germline V CDR1 and CDR2: SGHRS, YFSETQ. The J segment lost 8 bases and the V segment lost 4 bases, leaving 6 bases of the junction unmatched. In nucleotides, the CDR3 is TGCGCCAGCAGCCGACAGGGGGACGGCGAAAAACTGTTTTTT. This codes for CASSRQGDGEKLFF.

The chain employs TRBV30 and TRBJ1-2, with TRBD1 matching 7 bases. CDR1 is GTSNPN, CDR2 SVGIG, per germline (reference sequence). The CDR3 has 13 amino acids. Trimming removed 3 bases from V and 6 bases from J; junction bases left unmatched: 7. The CDR3 loop is CAWRRQGRNGYTF. The CDR3 nucleotides read TGTGCCTGGAGGAGACAGGGTAGAAATGGCTACACCTTC.